These 18 T cell receptor beta chains share one sample of origin, sequenced in a study of blood T cell repertoires in COVID-19. Here immunoSEQ multiplex PCR was the method, and the copy in TCRdb shows in-frame clones only, minus some. The sample includes about 200,000 clones, about 83% of them seen just once. The sequencing sample was made of PBMCs or T cells enriched from blood (not recorded which). Source of these receptors: a woman under 40 who had been exposed to COVID-19.

The genes are TRBV7-2 and TRBJ2-1; 13 nucleotides match TRBD2. Trimming cost V 1 base and J 5 bases; bases outside gene matches: 2. The CDR3 totals 16 residues. Germline lookup yields CDR1 SGHTA and CDR2 FQGNSA. In DNA form, the CDR3 reads TGTGCCAGCAGCTTAGGGGGACTAGCGGGAAACAATGAGCAGTTCTTC. Its protein is CASSLGGLAGNNEQFF.

This chain uses TRBV6-4 with TRBJ2-1, with 9 bases identical to TRBD1. From germline, CDR1 is MRHNA and CDR2 SNTAGT. CDR3 size: 14 residues. Unmatched junction bases numbered 5, after V lost 5 bases and J lost 6 bases. In nucleotides, the CDR3 is TGTGCCAGCAGTACCCGGACAGGGGCCAATGAGCAGTTCTTC. Amino acid sequence: CASSTRTGANEQFF.

The chain combines TRBV5-4 with TRBJ1-1; 10 nucleotides align to TRBD1. The ends lost 4 bases at V and 4 bases at J; junction bases unmatched: 10. CDR1 and CDR2 from the germline V gene are SGHNT and YYREEE (reference sequence). The CDR3 totals 16 residues. CDR3 DNA sequence: TGTGCCAGCAGCACCCGGGACAGGGGAAGGGGCACTGAAGCTTTCTTT. Translating it yields CASSTRDRGRGTEAFF.

The rearrangement uses TRBV18 and TRBJ2-1, with unresolved D. The germline CDR1 and CDR2 sequences are KGHSH and LQKENI. Trimming pared 3 bases from V and 5 bases from J, leaving 11 bases between. The CDR3 extends over 14 amino acids. CDR3 in DNA: TGTGCCAGCTCACCCTTAATACGGGACAATGAGCAGTTCTTC. Its translation: CASSPLIRDNEQFF.

The chain carries TRBV5-1 and TRBJ2-3, with unresolved D. The germline V and J ends were trimmed by 1 base and 3 bases, with 12 bases remaining between them. Germline V gene sequence: CDR1 SGHRS, CDR2 YFSETQ. There are 15 residues in the CDR3. As DNA, the CDR3 is TGCGCCAGCAGCTTGACACCCTCCGAAACAGATACGCAGTATTTT. It specifies CASSLTPSETDTQYF. Full variable domain (remainder filled in from reference TRBV5-1 and TRBJ2-3): KAGVTQTPRYLIKTRGQQVTLSCSPISGHRSVSWYQQTPGQGLQFLFEYFSETQRNKGNFPGRFSGRQFSNSRSEMNVSTLELGDSALYLCASSLTPSETDTQYFGPGTRLTVL.

This chain joins TRBV5-1 and TRBJ2-1; TRBD2 matches at 10 bases. The CDR3 length is 15 residues. Germline V gene data show CDR1 as SGHRS and CDR2 as YFSETQ. The V segment lost 1 base and the J segment 6 bases; nucleotides outside the gene matches: 4. The CDR3 sequence: CASSLWLAGANEQFF. The CDR3 DNA reads as TGCGCCAGCAGCTTGTGGCTAGCGGGGGCCAATGAGCAGTTCTTC. Looking up the rest from reference TRBV5-1 and TRBJ2-1 gives the full variable domain: KAGVTQTPRYLIKTRGQQVTLSCSPISGHRSVSWYQQTPGQGLQFLFEYFSETQRNKGNFPGRFSGRQFSNSRSEMNVSTLELGDSALYLCASSLWLAGANEQFFGPGTRLTVL.

The chain has TRBV2 and TRBJ2-3, with 10 bases that match TRBD2. This CDR3 has 16 amino acids. Trimming removed 3 bases from V and 1 base from J; junction bases left unmatched: 4. Germline CDR1 is SNHLY and CDR2 is FYNNEI. CDR3 in amino acids: CASSEDLAGGTDTQYF. The CDR3, as DNA: TGTGCCAGCAGTGAGGACCTAGCGGGGGGCACAGATACGCAGTATTTT.

A word on this clone: Other DNA variants within this sample encode the same CDR3. This sequence joins TRBV18 and TRBJ1-1; no firm D call. In germline, CDR1 is KGHSH, CDR2 LQKENI. This CDR3 is built from 13 residues. Trimming left V 3 bases short and J 3 bases short, with 8 bases between. CDR3 sequence (DNA): TGTGCCAGCTCACCTGGGAGGGACACTGAAGCTTTCTTT. As protein: CASSPGRDTEAFF.

V gene TRBV7-2 combines with J gene TRBJ1-1; 7 nucleotides line up with TRBD1. The V and J ends lost 0 bases and 0 bases, in that order; junction bases with no gene match: 1. The CDR3 extends over 15 amino acids. The germline gives CDR1 SGHTA, CDR2 FQGNSA. The CDR3 reads CASSLATGLNTEAFF. The CDR3, as DNA: TGTGCCAGCAGCTTAGCGACAGGGTTGAACACTGAAGCTTTCTTT.

The chain links TRBV7-9 to TRBJ1-2; TRBD1 agrees at 7 bases. The V gene end was trimmed by 3 bases and the J gene end by 3 bases; junction bases not matched to a gene: 10. The CDR3 totals 16 residues. The germline V gene has CDR1 SEHNR and CDR2 FQNEAQ (reference sequence). The CDR3 coding sequence is TGTGCCAGCAGCTTGCGGACAGGTTTTACAGACTATGGCTACACCTTC. This gives the protein CASSLRTGFTDYGYTF.

This chain links TRBV28 with TRBJ2-1; 11 bases line up with TRBD2. CDR1 is MDHEN and CDR2 is SYDVKM in the germline V gene. This CDR3 is 18 amino acids long. Trimming took 6 bases from V and 7 from J; bases not matched to a gene: 17. As DNA, the CDR3 is TGTGCCAGCAGATTGGGATCCTTAGCGGGGGGGGAGGAGAATGAGCAGTTCTTC. Its translation is CASRLGSLAGGEENEQFF.

The J gene is TRBJ1-3, the V gene TRBV30, with D tentatively TRBD1 (6 bases). Between the trimmed V and J ends, which lost 0 bases and 6 bases, there was a span of 12 bases. This CDR3 is built from 14 residues. From germline, CDR1 is GTSNPN and CDR2 SVGIG (reference sequence). The CDR3 region is CAWSVRQGTNTIYF. CDR3 nucleotides: TGTGCCTGGAGTGTAAGGCAGGGGACAAACACCATATATTTT.

The chain is built from TRBV6-1 and TRBJ1-6, with a weak D call TRBD1 (5 bases). The V gene lost 3 bases and the J gene lost 0 bases, with 12 bases spanning the gap. The V gene's germline CDR1 is MNHNS and CDR2 SASEGT. The CDR3 runs to 17 residues. The CDR3 is CASSDRAPSSYNSPLHF. Written as DNA, the CDR3 is TGTGCCAGCAGTGACAGGGCCCCAAGCTCCTATAATTCACCCCTCCACTTT.

The chain combines TRBV19 with TRBJ1-6; TRBD1 is a possible D gene (5 bases). The germline V gene encodes CDR1 LNHDA and CDR2 SQIVND (reference sequence). This CDR3 is 14 amino acids long. Trimming took off 3 bases at V and 5 bases at J, with 8 bases between the two ends. The CDR3 here is CASSISGNNSPLHF. For the CDR3, the DNA is TGTGCCAGTAGTATTTCAGGGAATAATTCACCCCTCCACTTT. The entire variable domain, with the rest obtained from reference TRBV19 and TRBJ1-6, is as follows: DGGITQSPKYLFRKEGQNVTLSCEQNLNHDAMYWYRQDPGQGLRLIYYSQIVNDFQKGDIAEGYSVSREKKESFPLTVTSAQKNPTAFYLCASSISGNNSPLHFGNGTRLTVT.

The V call is TRBV7-6, the J call TRBJ1-2; D may be TRBD1 (6 bases). CDR3 length: 13 amino acids. The germline V gene has CDR1 SGHVS and CDR2 FNYEAQ. V was pared by 1 base and J by 8 bases, with 11 bases between. The CDR3 sequence: CASSLEQGGGYTF. The CDR3 DNA reads as TGTGCCAGCAGCTTAGAACAGGGTGGAGGCTACACCTTC.

The chain is built from TRBV10-3 and TRBJ1-2; TRBD1 is a possible D gene (5 bases). Trimming shortened V by 3 bases and J by 4 bases, and 15 bases separated the two germline ends. This CDR3 has 15 amino acids. Germline assignment: CDR1 ENHRY and CDR2 SYGVKD. The CDR3 spells CAISDGTLEVYGYTF. CDR3 DNA: TGTGCCATCAGTGATGGGACTCTCGAAGTCTATGGCTACACCTTC.

V and J are TRBV7-2 and TRBJ1-5, with a tentative D call TRBD1 (5 bases). The germline V and J ends were trimmed by 8 bases and 7 bases, with 18 bases remaining between them. The length of the CDR3 is 14 residues. From germline, CDR1 is SGHTA and CDR2 FQGNSA. For the CDR3, the DNA is TGTGCCAGCCAAGACGGGGGATCAGGGCAGCCCCAGCATTTT. Translated, it gives CASQDGGSGQPQHF. Full variable domain (rest looked up from reference TRBV7-2 and TRBJ1-5): GAGVSQSPSNKVTEKGKDVELRCDPISGHTALYWYRQSLGQGLEFLIYFQGNSAPDKSGLPSDRFSAERTGGSVSTLTIQRTQQEDSAVYLCASQDGGSGQPQHFGDGTRLSIL.

The chain employs TRBV6-5 and TRBJ1-6, with a possible D match to TRBD1 (5 bases). The germline V and J ends were trimmed by 2 bases and 7 bases, with 15 bases remaining between them. Germline V gene sequence: CDR1 MNHEY, CDR2 SVGAGI. This CDR3 has 16 residues. In DNA form, the CDR3 reads TGTGCCAGCAGTTACGACAGACCATCCCAAAATTCACCCCTCCACTTT. Its protein is CASSYDRPSQNSPLHF.